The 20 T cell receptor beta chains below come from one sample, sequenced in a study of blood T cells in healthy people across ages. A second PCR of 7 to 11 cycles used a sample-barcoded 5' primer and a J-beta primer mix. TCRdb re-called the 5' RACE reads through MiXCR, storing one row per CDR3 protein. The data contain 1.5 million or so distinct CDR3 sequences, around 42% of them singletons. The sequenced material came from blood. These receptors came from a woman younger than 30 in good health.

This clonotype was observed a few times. The CDR3: CAISDSGDRPGTEAFF. For the CDR3, the DNA is TGTGCCATCAGTGATTCGGGCGACAGGCCGGGCACTGAAGCTTTCTTT. The chain carries TRBV10-3 and TRBJ1-1, with D perhaps matching TRBD1 (6 bases). With 3 bases removed from V and 4 bases from J, the gap between germline ends came to 18 bases. The CDR3 loop spans 16 amino acids. Germline CDR1 reads ENHRY; CDR2 reads SYGVKD.

Here the CDR3 reads CASSQTVLAGGGNEQYF. The CDR3 nucleotides are TGCGCCAGCAGCCAGACCGTCCTAGCGGGAGGCGGTAATGAGCAGTACTTC. V gene TRBV4-1 combines with J gene TRBJ2-7; TRBD2 aligns across 11 bases. There are 17 residues in the CDR3. With V trimmed by 3 bases and J by 7 bases, 14 bases remained unmatched. Per germline, CDR1 MGHRA and CDR2 YSYEKL.

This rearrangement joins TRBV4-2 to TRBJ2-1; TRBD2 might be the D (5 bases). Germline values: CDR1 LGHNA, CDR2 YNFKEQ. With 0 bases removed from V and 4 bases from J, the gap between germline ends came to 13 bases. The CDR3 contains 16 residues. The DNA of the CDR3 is TGTGCCAGCAGCCAAGAGCCGGGATCAGCGTACAATGAGCAGTTCTTC. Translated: CASSQEPGSAYNEQFF.

CDR3 nucleotide sequence: TGTGCCAGCAGCGTAGACATAGGCACCTACGAGCAGTACTTC. It is translated as CASSVDIGTYEQYF. V usage is TRBV9 and J usage is TRBJ2-7; no reliable D call. The CDR3 is 14 amino acids. The V end lost 0 bases, the J end lost 2 bases, and 9 bases lay between the germline ends. Germline V gives CDR1 SGDLS, CDR2 YYNGEE.

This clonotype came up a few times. The DNA for the CDR3 is TGCAGTGCTAGGGCCCCCTCCGACGCTGGCTACACCTTC. It encodes CSARAPSDAGYTF. The V call is TRBV20-1, the J call TRBJ1-2; D call uncertain. The CDR3 length is 13 residues. In germline, CDR1 is DFQATT, CDR2 SNEGSKA (reference sequence). V lost 3 bases, J lost 7 bases, and 15 bases lay in between.

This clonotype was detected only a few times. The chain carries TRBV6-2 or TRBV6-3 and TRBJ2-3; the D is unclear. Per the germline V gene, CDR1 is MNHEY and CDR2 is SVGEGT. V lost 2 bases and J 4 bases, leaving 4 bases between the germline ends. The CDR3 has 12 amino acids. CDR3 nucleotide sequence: TGTGCCAGCAGTTACGATGCAGATACGCAGTATTTT. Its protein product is CASSYDADTQYF.

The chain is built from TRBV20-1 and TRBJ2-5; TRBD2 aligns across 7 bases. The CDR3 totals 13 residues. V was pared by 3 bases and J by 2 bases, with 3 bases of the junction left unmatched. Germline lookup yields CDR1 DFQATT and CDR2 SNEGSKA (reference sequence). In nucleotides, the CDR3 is TGCAGTGCTAGGGTGCGGGAGCAAGAGACCCAGTACTTC. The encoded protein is CSARVREQETQYF.

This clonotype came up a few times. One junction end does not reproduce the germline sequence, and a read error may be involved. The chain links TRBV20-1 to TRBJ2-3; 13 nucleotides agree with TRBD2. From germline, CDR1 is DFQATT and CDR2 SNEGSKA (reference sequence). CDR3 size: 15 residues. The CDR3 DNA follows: TGCAGTGCCGCCCGGACTAGCGGGGGCCCAGATGCGCAGTATTTT. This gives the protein CSAARTSGGPDAQYF.

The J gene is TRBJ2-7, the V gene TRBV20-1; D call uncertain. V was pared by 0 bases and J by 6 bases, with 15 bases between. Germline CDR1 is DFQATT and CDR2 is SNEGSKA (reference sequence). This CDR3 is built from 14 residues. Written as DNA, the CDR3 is TGCAGTGCTAGAGATGTATTCCGAAGTCCCGAGCAGTACTTC. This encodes CSARDVFRSPEQYF.

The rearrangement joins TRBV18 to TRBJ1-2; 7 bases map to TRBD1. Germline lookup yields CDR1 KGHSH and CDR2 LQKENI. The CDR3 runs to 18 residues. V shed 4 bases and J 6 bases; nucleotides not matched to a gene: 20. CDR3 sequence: CASSRGQATGTRIDGYTF. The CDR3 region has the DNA TGTGCCAGCTCACGAGGTCAGGCGACAGGGACCCGTATAGATGGCTACACCTTC.

CDR3: CASSYSTPGTYEQYF. The CDR3 bases are TGTGCCAGCAGTTACTCGACGCCGGGAACCTACGAGCAGTACTTC. The rearrangement joins TRBV6-6 to TRBJ2-7; D is perhaps TRBD2 (5 bases). Germline V gives CDR1 MNHNY, CDR2 SVGAGI (reference sequence). The V end lost 0 bases, the J end lost 2 bases, and 11 bases lay between the germline ends. The CDR3 has 15 residues.

CDR3 in amino acids: CASSYGAGGWELFF. CDR3 nucleotide sequence: TGTGCCAGCAGTTACGGAGCGGGGGGGTGGGAGCTGTTTTTT. This chain joins TRBV6-6 and TRBJ2-2; TRBD2 matches 10 bases. Trimming took 2 bases from V and 9 from J; bases not matched to a gene: 3. The CDR3 consists of 14 residues. The germline CDR1 and CDR2 sequences are MNHNY and SVGAGI (reference sequence).

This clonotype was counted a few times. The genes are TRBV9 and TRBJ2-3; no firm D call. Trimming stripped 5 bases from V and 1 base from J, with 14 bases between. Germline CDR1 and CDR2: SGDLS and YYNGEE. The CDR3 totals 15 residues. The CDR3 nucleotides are TGTGCCAGCAGTGTTCAGAGCACCCGCACAGATACGCAGTATTTT. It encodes CASSVQSTRTDTQYF.

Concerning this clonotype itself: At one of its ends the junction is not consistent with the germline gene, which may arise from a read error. This CDR3 reads CATSKGEQPQHF. CDR3 DNA sequence: TGTGCCACGAGCAAAGGGGAGCAGCCCCAGCATTTT. The chain uses TRBV15 and TRBJ1-5, with a tentative D call TRBD1 (5 bases). The CDR3 covers 12 residues. The germline V gene has CDR1 LNHNV and CDR2 YYDKDF (reference sequence).

DNA of the CDR3: TGCAGTGCTGTGGGACAGGGGGCCGTATCCTACGAGCAGTACTTC. This translates into CSAVGQGAVSYEQYF. This chain connects TRBV20-1 to TRBJ2-7; 12 positions match TRBD1. Per the germline V gene, CDR1 is DFQATT and CDR2 is SNEGSKA (reference sequence). The CDR3 contains 15 residues. After removal of 5 bases from V and 1 base from J, the junction contained 6 bases not matched to a gene.

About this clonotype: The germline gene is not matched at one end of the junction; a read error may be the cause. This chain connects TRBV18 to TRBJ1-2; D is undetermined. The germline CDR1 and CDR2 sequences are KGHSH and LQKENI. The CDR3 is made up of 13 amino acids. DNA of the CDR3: TGTGCCAGCACACCCCCCAGCAGCTATGGCTACACCTTC. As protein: CASTPPSSYGYTF.

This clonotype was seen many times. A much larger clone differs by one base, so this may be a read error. The DNA of the CDR3 is TGCAGCGTTGATCCGGGGGAAATTTCCACAGATACGCAGTATTTT. Its translation is CSVDPGEISTDTQYF. The chain has TRBV29-1 and TRBJ2-3; a possible D gene is TRBD2 (6 bases). Trimming cost V 3 bases and J 2 bases, with 15 bases left between them. This CDR3 has 15 residues. The germline gives CDR1 SQVTM, CDR2 ANQGSEA.

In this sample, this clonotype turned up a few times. Here the CDR3 reads CASSQPPGQSPLHF. The CDR3 nucleotides read TGTGCCAGCAGTCAACCTCCGGGCCAATCACCCCTCCACTTT. The chain carries TRBV3-1 and TRBJ1-6; D is ambiguous. The CDR3 has 14 amino acids. Trimming took off 6 bases at V and 10 bases at J, with 16 bases between the two ends. The germline V gene encodes CDR1 LGHDT and CDR2 YNNKEL (reference sequence).

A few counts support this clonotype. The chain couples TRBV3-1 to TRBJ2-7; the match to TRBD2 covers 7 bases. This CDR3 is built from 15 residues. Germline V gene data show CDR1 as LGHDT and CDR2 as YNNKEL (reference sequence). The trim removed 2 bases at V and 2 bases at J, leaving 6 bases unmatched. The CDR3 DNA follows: TGTGCCAGCAGCCAAATTGGACTAGTCCCCTACGAGCAGTACTTC. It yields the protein CASSQIGLVPYEQYF.

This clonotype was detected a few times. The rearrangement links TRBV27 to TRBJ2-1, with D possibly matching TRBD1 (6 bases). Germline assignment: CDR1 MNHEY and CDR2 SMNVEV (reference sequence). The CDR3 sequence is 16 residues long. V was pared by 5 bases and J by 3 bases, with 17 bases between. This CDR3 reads CASSPFVMGHYNEQFF. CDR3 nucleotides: TGTGCCAGCAGTCCTTTTGTCATGGGACACTACAATGAGCAGTTCTTC.